Reported below is one TCR beta chain. Sequencing used immunoSEQ multiplex PCR; TCRdb keeps in-frame clones, though not all of them. The data show 80,000 or so clones, with 70% to 75% seen just once and 5.7% held by the top ten. The sample belongs to a study of blood T cell repertoires in COVID-19. The TCR sequence derives from a middle-aged man with active or convalescent COVID-19. Sequenced input: peripheral blood.

The CDR3 region is CASSQGMAGPTYEQYF. In nucleotides, the CDR3 is TGTGCCAGCAGCCAAGGTATGGCAGGGCCAACCTACGAGCAGTACTTC. The chain links TRBV14 to TRBJ2-7; possible D gene TRBD1, 5 bases. CDR3 length: 16 amino acids. Germline lookup yields CDR1 SGHDN and CDR2 FVKESK. V was clipped by 1 base and J by 2 bases, with 15 bases between them.